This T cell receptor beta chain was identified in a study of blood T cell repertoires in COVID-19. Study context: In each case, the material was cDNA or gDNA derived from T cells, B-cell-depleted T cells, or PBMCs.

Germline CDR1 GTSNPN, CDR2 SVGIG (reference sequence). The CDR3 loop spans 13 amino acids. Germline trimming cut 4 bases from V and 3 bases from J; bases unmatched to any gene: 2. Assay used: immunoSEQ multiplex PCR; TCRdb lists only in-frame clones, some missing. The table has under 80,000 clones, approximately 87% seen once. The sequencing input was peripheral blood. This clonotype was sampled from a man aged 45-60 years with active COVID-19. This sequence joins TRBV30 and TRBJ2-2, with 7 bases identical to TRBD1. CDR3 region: CAWNRGDTGELFF. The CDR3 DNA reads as TGTGCCTGGAACAGGGGTGACACCGGGGAGCTGTTTTTT.